The clone carrying this T cell receptor beta chain was found a few times. The target antigen is unknown. This specimen belongs to a study of T cells after yellow fever vaccination. Overall study findings and caveats: Overlap between CD4 and CD8 compartments was detected for a small share of clonotypes. Highly abundant clonotypes carried over from the bulk population could end up in FACS-sorted repertoires as contaminants. Re-detected after boosting: most primary clones, more than 95% of CD4 and roughly 88% of CD8.

The authors made TCR cDNA by 5'RACE template switching, adding a universal primer site and UMIs. Via MiXCR, TCRdb re-called the 5' RACE reads, giving one row per CDR3 protein. The data contain some 340,000 distinct CDR3 sequences, approximately 11% of them seen just once; the ten biggest clones take up approximately 3%. Germline CDR1 SGHDT, CDR2 YYEEEE. With 1 base clipped from V and 3 bases from J, the junction kept 4 bases outside the gene matches. This CDR3 spans 14 amino acids. This sequence was found in a man aged 18 to 29 who received the YFV17D yellow fever vaccine. This sequence joins TRBV5-6 and TRBJ2-7; TRBD1 aligns across 7 bases. The specimen comprised CD4+ T cells sorted from PBMCs, sampled 45 days after the yellow fever booster vaccination. CDR3 nucleotide sequence: TGTGCCAGCAGCTTGTGGGGACAGATCTACGAGCAGTACTTC. Its protein is CASSLWGQIYEQYF.